Listed below are T cell receptor beta chains from one sample, sequenced in a study of shared clonotypes between healthy human individuals. Assay: immunoSEQ multiplex PCR; the TCRdb copy retains only in-frame clones and omits some. This repertoire shows 2 million or so clones, about 95% found once; its top ten account for approximately 1.2%. Sequenced material: naive CD8+ T cells sorted from blood. The receptors here all came from a man aged 18 to 30 in good health. CDR3s include the opening cysteine and the closing phenylalanine or tryptophan. A D gene is named only where the DNA matches it firmly. Size tells how often a clone was seen (once, few, many) or the class of an expanded clone, and some rows leave it out.

d_gene	abundance	v_gene	j_gene	CDR3nt	CDR3aa
TRBD2	-	TRBV12-5	TRBJ2-1	TGTGCTAGTGGTTTGGACCCTCTAGCGGGGGGGGACAATGAGCAGTTCTTC	CASGLDPLAGGDNEQFF
TRBD1	-	TRBV27	TRBJ2-1	TGTGCCAGCAGTTTATGGCAGGGGGCTCGTAATGAGCAGTTCTTC	CASSLWQGARNEQFF
-	-	TRBV27	TRBJ1-1	TGTGCCAGCAGTTTATTGGGGGCATCCCACACTGAAGCTTTCTTT	CASSLLGASHTEAFF
-	once	TRBV29-1	TRBJ1-2	TGCAGCGTTGAACGGACAGCGACTTATGGCTACACCTTC	CSVERTATYGYTF
TRBD2	-	TRBV29-1	TRBJ2-7	TGCAGCGTTGAAGCCGGAATCATCAGCGGGGCCTACGAGCAGTACTTC	CSVEAGIISGAYEQYF
-	-	TRBV7-9	TRBJ2-7	TGTGCCAGCAGCTTCGAGACAGGGGAGGGCGAGCAGTACTTC	CASSFETGEGEQYF
TRBD1	-	TRBV11-1	TRBJ2-1	TGTGCCAGCAGCTTAGTCGGGACAGGCTTGGATGAGCAGTTCTTC	CASSLVGTGLDEQFF
TRBD2	-	TRBV7-2	TRBJ2-7	TGTGCCAGCAGCTTTTATAGCGGGAGATCCGAGCAGTACTTC	CASSFYSGRSEQYF
TRBD2	-	TRBV4-1	TRBJ2-7	TGCGCCAGCAGCCATACCACCGGGGGGTACGAGCAGTACTTC	CASSHTTGGYEQYF
TRBD1	-	TRBV7-2	TRBJ1-1	TGTGCCAGCAGCTTAGCAATCTCAGGGGGCTCGGATTTT	CASSLAISGGSDF
TRBD2	-	TRBV10-2	TRBJ2-5	TGCGCCAGCCTGATGCCTGGACTAGAAGAGACCCAGTACTTC	CASLMPGLEETQYF
TRBD1	-	TRBV7-9	TRBJ2-3	TGTGCCAGCAGCCCGGATGAACAGGGGGCTAGCACAGATACGCAGTATTTT	CASSPDEQGASTDTQYF
-	once	TRBV28	TRBJ1-2	TGTGCCAGCAGTCCACCCGAGGGGCAGGGCTTGGTCTATGGCTACACCTTC	CASSPPEGQGLVYGYTF
TRBD2	-	TRBV2	TRBJ2-7	TGTGCCAGCAGCGGTTGGACTAGCGGGGGCCCATTGAGCTCCTACGAGCAGTACTTC	CASSGWTSGGPLSSYEQYF
-	-	TRBV2	TRBJ1-2	TGTGCCAGCAGGGGGGGTTTTGCTAACTATGGCTACACCTTC	CASRGGFANYGYTF
-	-	TRBV29-1	TRBJ1-1	TGCAGCGTACGGAGCATGAACACTGAAGCTTTCTTT	CSVRSMNTEAFF
-	-	TRBV5-6	TRBJ2-2	TGTGCCAGCAGCTTGTTTGACACCGGGGAGCTGTTTTTT	CASSLFDTGELFF
TRBD1	once	TRBV7-9	TRBJ2-7	TGTGCCAGCAGCCCTGGACAGGAGCACTACGAGCAGTACTTC	CASSPGQEHYEQYF
-	-	TRBV11-2	TRBJ2-7	TGTGCCGCTGGTCGAGGACCCGAGCAGTACTTC	CAAGRGPEQYF
-	-	TRBV9	TRBJ2-3	TGTGCCAGCAGCACAACCACCGGACCGGCAGATACGCAGTATTTT	CASSTTTGPADTQYF
-	-	TRBV27	TRBJ2-7	TGTGCCAGCAGCCCCCTACAGGTCGTATCGTACGAGCAGTACTTC	CASSPLQVVSYEQYF
TRBD1	-	TRBV5-1	TRBJ2-7	TGCGCCAGCAGCCCCGACAGGGCATCCTCCTACGAGCAGTACTTC	CASSPDRASSYEQYF
-	-	TRBV5-6	TRBJ2-7	TGTGCCAGCAGCTTAACGGGTGAGCAGTACTTC	CASSLTGEQYF
-	-	TRBV9	TRBJ1-1	TGTGCCAGCAGCTATGGGGCGGGGAACACTGAAGCTTTCTTT	CASSYGAGNTEAFF
-	-	TRBV5-6	TRBJ1-1	TGTGCCAGCAGCTTGGAGTCTGAAGCTTTCTTT	CASSLESEAFF
TRBD1	-	TRBV6-5	TRBJ2-4	TGTGCCAGCAGTTCCGGACAGGGGTGGGACATTCAGTACTTC	CASSSGQGWDIQYF
TRBD1	-	TRBV19	TRBJ2-7	TGTGCCAGTAGTACGCCCCCCGGGACAGGGGAGGACGAGCAGTACTTC	CASSTPPGTGEDEQYF
TRBD1	-	TRBV28	TRBJ1-5	TGTGCCAGCAGTACCGGGACAGTAAGCAATCAGCCCCAGCATTTT	CASSTGTVSNQPQHF
-	-	TRBV25-1	TRBJ2-7	TGTGCCAGCAGTGAGTCAGGGGTTTCCTACGAGCAGTACTTC	CASSESGVSYEQYF
-	-	TRBV27	TRBJ2-3	TGTGCCACCACCGCTGGGGGGATCGCGGGCCCCACAGATACGCAGTATTTT	CATTAGGIAGPTDTQYF
-	-	TRBV7-9	TRBJ2-5	TGTGCCAGCAGCCCGCCACGGGGATTGCAAGAGACCCAGTACTTC	CASSPPRGLQETQYF
-	-	TRBV6-5	TRBJ2-7	TGTGCCAGCAGTCCCCTCGGGCAGTACGAGCAGTACTTC	CASSPLGQYEQYF
-	-	TRBV2	TRBJ1-1	TGTGCCAGCAGTGAGGAGGGCTCTTGGGGAAACACTGAAGCTTTCTTT	CASSEEGSWGNTEAFF
-	once	TRBV6-1	TRBJ1-1	TGTGCCAGCCGCTTTTGGGAAAGGGACACTGAAGCTTTCTTT	CASRFWERDTEAFF
-	-	TRBV5-4	TRBJ2-7	TGTGCCAGCAGCTTGGAAGCCGGGGCCCTTGGCTCCTACGAGCAGTACTTC	CASSLEAGALGSYEQYF
TRBD2	-	TRBV25-1	TRBJ2-5	TGTGCCAGCAGTGGGCTAGCGGGTCGAGAGACCCAGTACTTC	CASSGLAGRETQYF
-	-	TRBV2	TRBJ2-7	TGTGCCAGCAGTGAAATGCAGTACGAGCAGTACTTC	CASSEMQYEQYF
-	-	TRBV27	TRBJ2-1	TGTGCCAGCAGTTTCGTGCCCCCCAATGAGCAGTTCTTC	CASSFVPPNEQFF
TRBD1	-	TRBV4-1	TRBJ1-5	TGCGCCAGCAGCCATATGACAGGGGGCACTTTCAATCAGCCCCAGCATTTT	CASSHMTGGTFNQPQHF
-	-	TRBV13	TRBJ1-1	TGTGCCAGCAGCTTAGGCGGAGGAATGAACACTGAAGCTTTCTTT	CASSLGGGMNTEAFF
-	-	TRBV28	TRBJ2-7	TGTGCCAGCAGTCCCTCTGGGAGAGGCTACGAGCAGTACTTC	CASSPSGRGYEQYF
-	-	TRBV27	TRBJ1-4	TGTGCCAGCAGTTTATACCGGGACGGCAGCGGGGAAAAACTGTTTTTT	CASSLYRDGSGEKLFF
TRBD2	-	TRBV2	TRBJ2-7	TGTGCCAGCAGCGGGACTAGCGGCTCCTACGAGCAGTACTTC	CASSGTSGSYEQYF
-	once	TRBV2	TRBJ1-3	TGTGCCAGTTCTCGGTCATCCAACCCCTCTGGAAACACCATATATTTT	CASSRSSNPSGNTIYF
-	-	TRBV7-6	TRBJ2-7	TGTGCCAGCAGCCCGGGACCAGGGGTCCCCTACGAGCAGTACTTC	CASSPGPGVPYEQYF
-	-	TRBV6-6	TRBJ2-7	TGTGCCAGCAGTTTTCCCAGGGAGGAGCAGTACTTC	CASSFPREEQYF
TRBD2	once	TRBV28	TRBJ2-1	TGTGCCAGCAGCCCGGACGGGGGGGCATCAGGCTATGAGCAGTTCTTC	CASSPDGGASGYEQFF
-	-	TRBV7-9	TRBJ2-1	TGTGCCAGCAGCTTAGCGGGGCTGGAGTACAATGAGCAGTTCTTC	CASSLAGLEYNEQFF
-	-	TRBV10-3	TRBJ2-5	TGTGCCATCAGTGATGTGCAGACCAGCCAAGAGACCCAGTACTTC	CAISDVQTSQETQYF
-	-	TRBV27	TRBJ2-3	TGTGCCAGCAGTTTATTGGGCTCTCGGGGCACAGATACGCAGTATTTT	CASSLLGSRGTDTQYF
TRBD2	-	TRBV5-6	TRBJ2-1	TGTGCCAGCAGCTCGGGACTAGCGGGATCTTCACAGTTCTTC	CASSSGLAGSSQFF
-	-	TRBV2	TRBJ2-1	TGTGCCAGTACCACGCGTGCGAGGATCAATGAGCAGTTCTTC	CASTTRARINEQFF
-	-	TRBV27	TRBJ1-1	TGTGCCAGCAGGGTATATGGGGTAGAAAACACTGAAGCTTTCTTT	CASRVYGVENTEAFF
-	once	TRBV28	TRBJ1-2	TGTGCCAGCAGTTTATTTGAGGTCTCCTATGGCTACACCTTC	CASSLFEVSYGYTF
-	-	TRBV25-1	TRBJ2-5	TGTGCCAGCAGTGGGGGTATCCAAGAGACCCAGTACTTC	CASSGGIQETQYF
TRBD1	-	TRBV6-1	TRBJ1-2	TGTGCCAGCAGGGAACCCGGGACAGGGATAAACTATGGCTACACCTTC	CASREPGTGINYGYTF
-	once	TRBV5-6	TRBJ2-1	TGTGCCAGCAGCTTGGCGGGGGCCATCAATGAGCAGTTCTTC	CASSLAGAINEQFF